A selection of T cell receptor beta chains follows, all from one sample in a study of OX40 agonist ivuxolimab in advanced cancers. The protocol was immunoSEQ multiplex PCR, while the TCRdb copy is restricted to in-frame clones and leaves out a portion. The sample carries approximately 55,000 clones, about 90% recorded once. This sample comprised CD4+ or CD8+ T cells sorted from blood, obtained in a trial of the OX40 agonist ivuxolimab. These receptors were taken from an adult with an advanced solid tumor such as melanoma, head and neck, liver or kidney cancer. Each CDR3 is given with its conserved first and last residue. The D gene is left open where the match is weak. The size of a clone is reported for some rows only, either as once, few or many, or as a class for expanded clones.

d_gene,j_gene,abundance,v_gene,CDR3nt,CDR3aa
NA,TRBJ2-5,NA,TRBV18,TGTGCCAGCTCACCCTGGGGAAGGGAGACCCAGTACTTC,CASSPWGRETQYF
NA,TRBJ2-7,NA,TRBV6-1,TGTGCCAGCAGTTCCGCGGACTACGAGCAGTACTTC,CASSSADYEQYF
TRBD2,TRBJ2-1,NA,TRBV5-1,TGCGCCAGCAGCTTGGGTCTAGCGGGAGTTGTTGAGCAGTTCTTC,CASSLGLAGVVEQFF
NA,TRBJ1-1,NA,TRBV6-1,TGTGCCAGCAGTGAGGAGACGGATACGCTCACTGAAGCTTTCTTT,CASSEETDTLTEAFF
NA,TRBJ2-3,NA,TRBV18,TGTGCCAGCTCCCCCAATCAGGGCCGAACTGGGGCGCAGTATTTT,CASSPNQGRTGAQYF
NA,TRBJ2-7,NA,TRBV5-1,TGCGCCAGCAGCCCCGGGTCCTCCTACGAGCAGTACTTC,CASSPGSSYEQYF
TRBD1,TRBJ1-2,NA,TRBV28,TGTGCCAGCAGTTCTCGAGGTGCAGGGGGCGTGTCGGGCTACACCTTC,CASSSRGAGGVSGYTF
NA,TRBJ1-5,NA,TRBV6-5,TGTGCCAGCAGTTACTCGGCGGGGGGGAATCAGCCCCAGCATTTT,CASSYSAGGNQPQHF
NA,TRBJ2-5,NA,TRBV4-1,TGCGCCAGCAGCCAAGTGCGTTCCCAAAGGGACAACCAAGAGACCCAGTACTTC,CASSQVRSQRDNQETQYF
NA,TRBJ1-1,NA,TRBV2,TGTGCCAGCAGTGAGGGCAGGAACACTGAAGCTTTCTTT,CASSEGRNTEAFF
NA,TRBJ2-5,NA,TRBV28,TGTGCCAGCAGTCGGAGACAGTATCAAGAGACCCAGTACTTC,CASSRRQYQETQYF
NA,TRBJ2-7,NA,TRBV11-2,TGTGCCAGCAGCTTAGTATCCGAGCAGTACTTC,CASSLVSEQYF
TRBD2,TRBJ2-7,NA,TRBV6-6,TGTGCCAGCAGTTATTGGCGGGAGGACGCCGAGCAGTACTTC,CASSYWREDAEQYF
NA,TRBJ2-5,NA,TRBV9,TGTGCCAGCAGCGTTAGTGGGGTGATGGAGACCCAGTACTTC,CASSVSGVMETQYF
TRBD1,TRBJ2-2,NA,TRBV28,TGTGCCAGCAGTTCCCCGGGACAGAGCACCGGGGAGCTGTTTTTT,CASSSPGQSTGELFF
NA,TRBJ2-5,NA,TRBV2,TGTGCCAGCAGCGCTGTGTACCAAGAGACCCAGTACTTC,CASSAVYQETQYF
TRBD2,TRBJ2-7,NA,TRBV7-3,TGTGCCAGCAGCTTAAGAGCGGGAGGGCTCTCCTACGAGCAGTACTTC,CASSLRAGGLSYEQYF
NA,TRBJ2-2,NA,TRBV4-1,TGCGCCAGCAGGCGAGGGGCCGGGGAGCTGTTTTTT,CASRRGAGELFF
TRBD2,TRBJ2-1,NA,TRBV11-2,TGTGCCAGCAGCTCGGGACTAGCGCTCTACAATGAGCAGTTCTTC,CASSSGLALYNEQFF
NA,TRBJ1-5,NA,TRBV18,TGTGCCAGCTCACCTCAGGGGAATCAGCCCCAGCATTTT,CASSPQGNQPQHF
NA,TRBJ1-5,once,TRBV6-1,TGTGCCAGCAGTGAATCCGAGACGAGGCCCCAGCATTTT,CASSESETRPQHF
TRBD1,TRBJ1-4,NA,TRBV19,TGTGCCAGTAGTATTGCGGGACAGTCTAATGAAAAACTGTTTTTT,CASSIAGQSNEKLFF
NA,TRBJ2-7,NA,TRBV5-1,TGCGCCAGCAGCTTGGGGGACCCCGGCTCCTACGAGCAGTACTTC,CASSLGDPGSYEQYF
TRBD1,TRBJ2-3,NA,TRBV19,TGTGCCAGTACCAAACTCCCCCGACAGGGGGCAGGAACAGATACGCAGTATTTT,CASTKLPRQGAGTDTQYF
NA,TRBJ2-4,NA,TRBV11-2,TGTGCCAGCAGCCGTCGGGACAGCGGGATTAAAAACATTCAGTACTTC,CASSRRDSGIKNIQYF
NA,TRBJ1-5,NA,TRBV5-1,TGCGCCAGCAGCTTGGGGGGACTGACCAATCAGCCCCAGCATTTT,CASSLGGLTNQPQHF
TRBD1,TRBJ1-5,NA,TRBV30,TGTGCCTGGAGTAGGGACAGTATCAATCAGCCCCAGCATTTT,CAWSRDSINQPQHF
NA,TRBJ1-4,NA,TRBV5-5,TGTGCCAGCAGCTTGATTTTGAGGGTTGGCGATGAAAAACTGTTTTTT,CASSLILRVGDEKLFF
NA,TRBJ2-7,NA,TRBV18,TGTGCCAGCTCACTACGGCCGCACGACGAGCAGTACTTC,CASSLRPHDEQYF
NA,TRBJ1-2,NA,TRBV28,TGTGCCAGCAGCCTGCTTTATGATACCCCTAAAAACTATGGCTACACCTTC,CASSLLYDTPKNYGYTF
TRBD2,TRBJ2-1,NA,TRBV7-9,TGTGCCAGCAGCGGGAGGGGACTAGCGGGAGGGCCTAGTGAGCAGTTCTTC,CASSGRGLAGGPSEQFF
TRBD1,TRBJ2-1,NA,TRBV27,TGTGCCAGCCTCGGACAGGGAGGCTCCTACAATGAGCAGTTCTTC,CASLGQGGSYNEQFF
NA,TRBJ2-2,NA,TRBV29-1,TGCAGCGTTGGCCGGGGACACAACACCGGGGAGCTGTTTTTT,CSVGRGHNTGELFF
NA,TRBJ2-7,NA,TRBV6-5,TGTGCCAGCGGGCCACAGAACTCCTACGAGCAGTACTTC,CASGPQNSYEQYF
NA,TRBJ2-1,NA,TRBV2,TGTGCCAGCGGAGGGGAGTTTGTCCGGCCCTACAATGAGCAGTTCTTC,CASGGEFVRPYNEQFF
NA,TRBJ1-2,NA,TRBV28,TGTGCCAGCAGTCTTACAAGGACGGAAGGCTACACCTTC,CASSLTRTEGYTF
NA,TRBJ1-4,NA,TRBV28,TGTGCCAGCACCGAATTCTCGGGACGGAAGAAAGAAAAACTGTTTTTT,CASTEFSGRKKEKLFF
NA,TRBJ1-2,NA,TRBV6-4,TGTGCCACCCACGACGGGGGCGTGTATGGCTACACCTTC,CATHDGGVYGYTF
NA,TRBJ2-5,few,TRBV2,TGTGCCAGCAATACCCAGGGGCGCCAAGAGACCCAGTACTTC,CASNTQGRQETQYF
NA,TRBJ2-1,few,TRBV7-9,TGTGCCAGCAGCTTAGTACTAGCTGTTATCAATGAGCAGTTCTTC,CASSLVLAVINEQFF
NA,TRBJ2-7,NA,TRBV4-1,TGCGCCAGCAGCCATAGGACGGGGCCCTACGAGCAGTACTTC,CASSHRTGPYEQYF
NA,TRBJ2-1,NA,TRBV19,TGTGCCAGTAGACCCCACCGGAGCTCCTACAATGAGCAGTTCTTC,CASRPHRSSYNEQFF
NA,TRBJ2-2,NA,TRBV11-3,TGTGCCAGCAGAAAAGGGAACAAGGCCGGGGAGCTGTTTTTT,CASRKGNKAGELFF
NA,TRBJ2-7,NA,TRBV6-1,TGTGCCAGCAGTGAATTGGTTTCAGGGAACTCCGAGCAGTACTTC,CASSELVSGNSEQYF
TRBD1,TRBJ1-1,NA,TRBV6-4,TGTGCCAGCAGCCAGACAGGGGCGACTGAAGCTTTCTTT,CASSQTGATEAFF
NA,TRBJ2-5,few,TRBV4-1,TGCGCCAGCAGCCAATCCCTGCGGCGGACCCGAGTACAAGAGACCCAGTACTTC,CASSQSLRRTRVQETQYF
TRBD1,TRBJ2-3,NA,TRBV19,TGTGCCAGTAGTGCCGGACAGGGGGGAACAGATACGCAGTATTTT,CASSAGQGGTDTQYF
NA,TRBJ2-5,NA,TRBV19,TGTGCCAGTAGTATTCAGTTGGGGACCCGAGGATACTTC,CASSIQLGTRGYF
NA,TRBJ1-1,once,TRBV19,TGTGCCAGTAGTCTCCGGGACTCCCCTTGGAGAATGAACACTGAAGCTTTCTTT,CASSLRDSPWRMNTEAFF
NA,TRBJ1-1,NA,TRBV5-8,TGTGCCAGCAGCTTAGTAACAGTCCTCGCTGAAGCTTTCTTT,CASSLVTVLAEAFF